These 3 T cell receptor beta chains were all obtained from the same sample, sequenced in a study of beta chain features in type 1 diabetes (dated 2018 in TCRdb). Library method: the immunoSEQ multiplex PCR assay. The High Capacity cDNA Reverse Transcription Kit was used to reverse transcribe all of the isolated RNA, meaning that expressed TCRB transcripts were what got sequenced. Here the immuneACCESS table is served through TCRdb, limited to in-frame sequences with V and J called. Missing clones are a known gap in these copies; in checked studies unresolved V genes cover under half, and the rest lacks a known reason. The sample profile shows some 150,000 clones; around 50% of them were found once. The top ten clones comprise around 0.39% of the sample. What was sequenced was Tregs from blood. Sample cell subset or site, as interpreted from the label and publication: regulatory CD4+ T cells. These TCRs come from a man between 18 and 35 years old in good health.

This chain connects TRBV7-9 to TRBJ2-7; D possibly corresponds to TRBD2 (6 bases). The CDR3 consists of 10 residues. CDR1 and CDR2 (germline): SEHNR, FQNEAQ (reference sequence). V was clipped by 11 bases and J by 6 bases, with 11 bases between them. For the CDR3, the DNA is TGTGCCTTGGGGGGTAGCGAGCAGTACTTC. Translation: CALGGSEQYF.

V and J are TRBV27 and TRBJ2-1; D is unresolved. The CDR3 spans 17 residues. V lost 5 bases, J lost 0 bases, and 17 bases lay in between. Per the germline V gene, CDR1 is MNHEY and CDR2 is SMNVEV (reference sequence). The CDR3 sequence: CASSPAPGINSYNEQFF. DNA for the CDR3: TGTGCCAGCAGTCCAGCCCCAGGCATCAACTCCTACAATGAGCAGTTCTTC.

The sample holds a few counts of this clone. The chain links TRBV9 to TRBJ2-1, with TRBD1 matching 10 bases. Trimming removed 4 bases from V and 9 bases from J; junction bases left unmatched: 7. The CDR3 length is 14 residues. In germline, CDR1 is SGDLS, CDR2 YYNGEE. CDR3 sequence (DNA): TGTGCCAGCAGCCCGAGACAGGGGGCGTCTGAGCAGTTCTTC. It codes for CASSPRQGASEQFF.